This T cell receptor (beta chain) originates from a study of regulatory and conventional T cells in RAG deficiency. General study findings and limits: Shannon entropy was markedly lower and Simpson indices higher in RAG-deficient patients than control T-cell subsets.

With regard to this clone: Its antigen is unidentified.

Measured with immunoSEQ multiplex PCR; TCRdb has only the in-frame clones, and not every one. The table has approximately 48,000 clones, just under 90% seen once. The sorted conventional CD4+ T cells were CD25-low and CD127-high, with genomic DNA sequenced. The sample was also reused in another study, on regulatory T cells. As that study records: Amplification used 52 TRBV primers and 13 TRBJ primers.

This receptor was identified in a human donor in good health. The sequenced sample was CD4+ effector T cells sorted from blood.

The CDR3 spells CASSEQETQYF. Here the CDR3 DNA reads TGTGCCAGCAGTGAGCAAGAGACCCAGTACTTC. The chain joins TRBV6-1 to TRBJ2-5, with unresolved D. This CDR3 is 11 amino acids long. CDR1 and CDR2 from the germline V gene are MNHNS and SASEGT. V was pared by 3 bases and J by 2 bases, with 1 base between.